What follows are 11 T cell receptor beta chains derived from one specimen sequenced in a study of blood T cell repertoires in COVID-19 (dated by TCRdb to between 2020 and 2021). The receptor library was made with the immunoSEQ multiplex PCR assay. Here the immuneACCESS table is served through TCRdb, limited to in-frame sequences with V and J called. Missing clones are a known gap in these copies; in checked studies unresolved V genes cover under half, and the rest lacks a known reason. A total of about 470,000 clones appear in this sample, about 85% of them only once. Of the sample, 0.7% falls within the top ten clones. The sample consisted of PBMCs or T cells enriched from blood (not recorded which). These TCRs come from a woman younger than 35 who had recovered from COVID-19.

This clone is a singleton in its sample. J is TRBJ2-5 and V is TRBV4-2, with 8 nucleotides matching TRBD1. The CDR3 is 14 residues long. Germline CDR1 reads LGHNA; CDR2 reads YNFKEQ. Trimming removed 4 bases from V and 5 bases from J; junction bases left unmatched: 6. The CDR3 loop is CASSPGQDMETQYF. DNA of the CDR3: TGTGCCAGCAGCCCGGGACAGGACATGGAGACCCAGTACTTC.

The V call is TRBV24-1, the J call TRBJ1-1; no definite D call. The V end lost 2 bases, the J end lost 10 bases, and 16 bases lay between the germline ends. CDR3 size: 14 residues. CDR1 is KGHDR, CDR2 SFDVKD, per germline. CDR3 sequence (DNA): TGTGCCACCAGTGATTCCCAGGCAATTCCGCGAGCTTTCTTT. Its protein product is CATSDSQAIPRAFF.

This sequence joins TRBV6-5 and TRBJ1-1; TRBD1 agrees at 8 bases. Trimming took 2 bases from V and 11 from J; bases not matched to a gene: 7. The CDR3 spans 13 residues. Per germline, CDR1 MNHEY and CDR2 SVGAGI. In DNA form, the CDR3 reads TGTGCCAGCAGTTACCAGGGGGCTTCCAAGGCTTTCTTT. Its translation: CASSYQGASKAFF.

This clone occurred a few times. This sequence joins TRBV6-4 and TRBJ1-1, with D maybe TRBD1 (6 bases). Germline lookup yields CDR1 MRHNA and CDR2 SNTAGT. This CDR3 comprises 14 residues. V was shortened by 6 bases and J by 0 bases, with 11 bases between the two germline ends. CDR3 sequence (DNA): TGTGCCAGCAGAATGGACAGACTGAACACTGAAGCTTTCTTT. Amino acid sequence: CASRMDRLNTEAFF.

V gene TRBV4-1 combines with J gene TRBJ1-5; D not certain. The CDR3 covers 18 residues. Germline V gene sequence: CDR1 MGHRA, CDR2 YSYEKL. Trimming left V 1 base short and J 4 bases short, with 20 bases between. The DNA for the CDR3 is TGCGCCAGCAGCCAAGGAGGAGGTCTGGCGTTGGGTAATCAGCCCCAGCATTTT. Residues: CASSQGGGLALGNQPQHF.

This chain links TRBV5-1 with TRBJ1-2, with 8 bases that match TRBD1. J lost 0 bases, V lost 5 bases, and 15 bases had no gene match. This CDR3 has 18 amino acids. Germline loops: CDR1 SGHRS, CDR2 YFSETQ. This CDR3 reads CASRYGEMGTGTNYGYTF. The CDR3 DNA reads as TGCGCCAGCAGATATGGGGAAATGGGGACAGGCACTAACTATGGCTACACCTTC.

This clone was detected a few times. The rearrangement joins TRBV5-1 to TRBJ1-1; D not resolved. Germline V gene sequence: CDR1 SGHRS, CDR2 YFSETQ. The CDR3 consists of 14 residues. V was clipped by 0 bases and J by 1 base, with 7 bases between them. CDR3 residues: CASSLVRENTEAFF. The CDR3 nucleotides read TGCGCCAGCAGCTTGGTTCGGGAGAACACTGAAGCTTTCTTT.

This chain connects TRBV28 to TRBJ1-2; TRBD1 matches at 8 bases. In germline, CDR1 is MDHEN, CDR2 SYDVKM. V trimming: 5 bases; J trimming: 7 bases; junction bases outside the gene matches: 9. The CDR3 contains 14 residues. CDR3 region: CASSHPPGGGGYTF. CDR3 sequence (DNA): TGTGCCAGCAGTCACCCGCCAGGGGGCGGTGGCTACACCTTC.

The J gene is TRBJ2-7, the V gene TRBV5-1, with a weak D call TRBD2 (6 bases). This CDR3 spans 13 amino acids. Germline V gives CDR1 SGHRS, CDR2 YFSETQ. The V end was cut by 4 bases, the J end by 3 bases, with 11 bases between. The CDR3: CASSRTGDYEQYF. In DNA form, the CDR3 reads TGCGCCAGCAGCCGAACGGGGGACTACGAGCAGTACTTC.

The rearrangement links TRBV5-1 to TRBJ1-1; D not certain. Germline-derived CDR1 and CDR2 are SGHRS and YFSETQ. The CDR3 spans 13 residues. V lost 7 bases, J lost 5 bases, and 15 bases lay in between. This CDR3 reads CASHLLRGTEAFF. The DNA of the CDR3 is TGCGCCAGCCATTTATTAAGAGGGACTGAAGCTTTCTTT.

This clone was seen once. The V gene is TRBV19, the J gene TRBJ1-3; D might be TRBD1 (6 bases). There are 14 residues in the CDR3. Germline V gene lookup returns CDR1 LNHDA and CDR2 SQIVND (reference sequence). Trimming left V 7 bases short and J 0 bases short, with 10 bases between. CDR3 in amino acids: CASIGQPSGNTIYF. The CDR3 DNA follows: TGTGCCAGTATAGGACAGCCCTCTGGAAACACCATATATTTT.